This TCR beta chain was sequenced in a study of blood T cell repertoires in COVID-19. Germline CDR1 is KGHDR and CDR2 is SFDVKD. The CDR3 covers 17 residues. V dropped 3 bases and J dropped 0 bases, with 14 bases sitting between them. The protocol was immunoSEQ multiplex PCR, while the TCRdb copy is restricted to in-frame clones and leaves out a portion. Of fewer than 500,000 clones in the sample, approximately 90% were seen once. Participant-given clinical history determined each cohort assignment. Sample: PBMCs or T cells enriched from blood (not recorded which). The sequence came from a man younger than 45 who had recovered from COVID-19. The gene calls are TRBV24-1 and TRBJ2-1, with D perhaps TRBD1 (5 bases). The CDR3 loop reads CATSDNGAPSSYNEQFF. The CDR3 DNA is TGTGCCACCAGTGATAATGGGGCTCCGAGCTCCTACAATGAGCAGTTCTTC.